This passage covers 12 T cell receptor beta chains from one sample sequenced in a study of CD8+ T cells in alopecia areata. Extracted from the samples, RNA was reverse transcribed into cDNA to serve as the sequencing template. Clones were sequenced by immunoSEQ multiplex PCR, and TCRdb holds only the in-frame ones, with some missing. The repertoire has 90,000 to 150,000 clones, under 40% of them found once; the top ten carry 3.1%. Material for sequencing was CD4+ T cells sorted from blood. The receptors originated from a human donor with alopecia areata.

The V call is TRBV29-1, the J call TRBJ1-1, with D tentatively TRBD1 (6 bases). Germline CDR1 reads SQVTM; CDR2 reads ANQGSEA. The V gene lost 3 bases and the J gene lost 10 bases, with 12 bases spanning the gap. The CDR3 is made up of 11 amino acids. The CDR3 loop is CSVDQGRGAFF. The CDR3 coding sequence is TGCAGCGTTGACCAGGGGCGGGGAGCTTTCTTT.

This clone was observed a handful of times. The chain links TRBV29-1 to TRBJ2-3; D may be TRBD1 (6 bases). Germline CDR1 reads SQVTM; CDR2 reads ANQGSEA. Trimming stripped 4 bases from V and 0 bases from J, with 8 bases between. CDR3 length: 13 amino acids. The chain's CDR3 is CSVGTASTDTQYF. In DNA, the CDR3 is TGCAGCGTTGGGACAGCTAGCACAGATACGCAGTATTTT.

Only a few counts were recorded for this clone. The chain combines TRBV7-2 with TRBJ1-2; no reliable D call. The CDR3 is 13 amino acids. CDR1 is SGHTA, CDR2 FQGNSA, per germline. With 0 bases removed from V and 2 bases from J, the gap between germline ends came to 4 bases. CDR3 sequence reads: CASSLARNYGYTF. DNA of the CDR3: TGTGCCAGCAGCTTAGCGAGGAACTATGGCTACACCTTC.

The chain carries TRBV15 and TRBJ2-7, with D perhaps matching TRBD1 (5 bases). Germline V lookup: CDR1 LNHNV, CDR2 YYDKDF (reference sequence). With 5 bases removed from V and 2 bases from J, the gap between germline ends came to 13 bases. The CDR3 extends over 14 amino acids. The CDR3 protein is CATSVRSGTYEQYF. CDR3 sequence (DNA): TGTGCCACCAGCGTACGGTCAGGGACCTACGAGCAGTACTTC.

This clone was recorded a few times. The J gene is TRBJ1-1, the V gene TRBV5-1, with D unclear. This CDR3 comprises 13 residues. Germline V gene data show CDR1 as SGHRS and CDR2 as YFSETQ. The V end lost 3 bases, the J end lost 1 base, and 7 bases lay between the germline ends. CDR3 sequence reads: CASSYQRNTEAFF. The CDR3 nucleotides are TGCGCCAGCAGCTATCAGAGGAACACTGAAGCTTTCTTT.

V gene TRBV5-1 combines with J gene TRBJ2-1; 8 nucleotides agree with TRBD2. The CDR3 is made up of 15 amino acids. The V gene end was trimmed by 1 base and the J gene end by 6 bases; junction bases not matched to a gene: 6. Germline-derived CDR1 and CDR2 are SGHRS and YFSETQ. The CDR3 region is CASSLSGRVGNEQFF. CDR3 in DNA: TGCGCCAGCAGCTTGAGCGGGAGAGTGGGCAATGAGCAGTTCTTC. Full variable domain (rest looked up from reference TRBV5-1 and TRBJ2-1): KAGVTQTPRYLIKTRGQQVTLSCSPISGHRSVSWYQQTPGQGLQFLFEYFSETQRNKGNFPGRFSGRQFSNSRSEMNVSTLELGDSALYLCASSLSGRVGNEQFFGPGTRLTVL.

This chain uses TRBV28 with TRBJ2-7, with D perhaps TRBD1 or TRBD2 (5 bases each). The CDR3 totals 15 residues. V shed 6 bases and J shed 0 bases, with 15 bases lying between them. The V gene's germline CDR1 is MDHEN and CDR2 SYDVKM. The CDR3 DNA reads TGTGCCAGCAGCACCTCGGGGCGTAGCTCCTACGAGCAGTACTTC. Amino acid sequence: CASSTSGRSSYEQYF.

This clone was seen at least ten times. This chain uses TRBV11-2 with TRBJ1-1, with 11 bases identical to TRBD1. The J segment lost 6 bases and the V segment lost 5 bases, leaving 11 bases of the junction unmatched. This CDR3 has 16 amino acids. Per germline, CDR1 SGHAT and CDR2 FQNNGV. The CDR3 coding sequence is TGTGCCAGCAGCCGGACAGGGGGCCTCTCGGGCGCTGAAGCTTTCTTT. Its translation is CASSRTGGLSGAEAFF.

This clone was recorded only once. The chain employs TRBV20-1 and TRBJ2-7; no firm D call. This CDR3 spans 10 amino acids. V dropped 4 bases and J dropped 3 bases, with 4 bases sitting between them. Germline V CDR1 and CDR2: DFQATT, SNEGSKA (reference sequence). The CDR3 bases are TGCAGTGCTACGAGCTACGAGCAGTACTTC. Protein: CSATSYEQYF.

The genes are TRBV28 and TRBJ1-5; 9 bases map to TRBD1. This CDR3 has 16 amino acids. Germline values: CDR1 MDHEN, CDR2 SYDVKM. The ends lost 3 bases at V and 6 bases at J; junction bases unmatched: 9. CDR3 bases: TGTGCCAGCAGTTTCCGCCGGGACAGGGTTGGTCAGCCCCAGCATTTT. Its protein is CASSFRRDRVGQPQHF. Full variable domain (remainder filled in from reference TRBV28 and TRBJ1-5): DVKVTQSSRYLVKRTGEKVFLECVQDMDHENMFWYRQDPGLGLRLIYFSYDVKMKEKGDIPEGYSVSREKKERFSLILESASTNQTSMYLCASSFRRDRVGQPQHFGDGTRLSIL.

J is TRBJ1-3 and V is TRBV29-1; D gene unclear. The CDR3 has 14 amino acids. Between the trimmed V and J ends, which lost 0 bases and 4 bases, there was a span of 10 bases. Germline V gene lookup returns CDR1 SQVTM and CDR2 ANQGSEA. In DNA form, the CDR3 reads TGCAGCGTTGAAGATCGGAGAGCCGGAAACACCATATATTTT. Its translation is CSVEDRRAGNTIYF.

The V call is TRBV5-6, the J call TRBJ1-2, with D maybe TRBD1 (6 bases). CDR3 length: 14 residues. Trimming removed 4 bases at V and 8 bases at J, with 18 bases between. CDR1 is SGHDT, CDR2 YYEEEE, per germline. In nucleotides, the CDR3 is TGTGCCAGCAGCCCCCTCGTGGGGGCACGGGGCTACACCTTC. It encodes CASSPLVGARGYTF.